This passage covers 8 T cell receptor beta chains from one sample sequenced in a study of cytomegalovirus exposure and HLA in healthy donors. Both 60 Vbeta primers and 13 Jbeta primers went into the PCR. Generated by immunoSEQ multiplex PCR, the TCRdb table keeps only in-frame clones and is missing some. Among 42,000 or so clones listed, 50% were seen once. The sample consisted of PBMCs. Every receptor here comes from a human donor in good health.

The chain combines TRBV6-4 with TRBJ2-2; 7 nucleotides align to TRBD2. CDR3 size: 15 residues. CDR1 MRHNA and CDR2 SNTAGT come from the germline V gene. Unmatched junction bases numbered 12, after V lost 7 bases and J lost 7 bases. Here the CDR3 DNA reads TGTGCCAGCAAAGCTGTGGCGGGGGTACGCGGGGAGCTGTTTTTT. This encodes CASKAVAGVRGELFF.

This chain uses TRBV19 with TRBJ1-5; the D is unclear. Trimming left V 10 bases short and J 4 bases short, with 11 bases between. Germline CDR1 LNHDA, CDR2 SQIVND (reference sequence). CDR3 length: 12 amino acids. The CDR3 is CATQVGNQPQHF. CDR3 nucleotides: TGTGCCACCCAGGTAGGTAATCAGCCCCAGCATTTT.

The genes are TRBV7-2 and TRBJ1-3; D remains unclear. The V end was cut by 5 bases, the J end by 3 bases, with 11 bases between. Per the germline V gene, CDR1 is SGHTA and CDR2 is FQGNSA. The CDR3 is 14 amino acids. This CDR3 reads CASSPFTDGNTIYF. CDR3 nucleotides: TGTGCCAGCAGCCCTTTCACAGATGGAAACACCATATATTTT. Using reference TRBV7-2 and TRBJ1-3 for the parts outside the CDR3, the full variable domain is GAGVSQSPSNKVTEKGKDVELRCDPISGHTALYWYRQSLGQGLEFLIYFQGNSAPDKSGLPSDRFSAERTGGSVSTLTIQRTQQEDSAVYLCASSPFTDGNTIYFGEGSWLTVV.

The chain joins TRBV7-2 to TRBJ1-5; 10 nucleotides align to TRBD1. The germline CDR1 and CDR2 sequences are SGHTA and FQGNSA. J was trimmed by 7 bases and V by 3 bases; bases with no gene match: 12. This CDR3 is 17 amino acids long. The CDR3 reads CASSLGVGTGDGQPQHF. DNA for the CDR3: TGTGCCAGCAGCTTGGGGGTAGGGACAGGGGACGGGCAGCCCCAGCATTTT. Full variable domain (remainder filled in from reference TRBV7-2 and TRBJ1-5): GAGVSQSPSNKVTEKGKDVELRCDPISGHTALYWYRQSLGQGLEFLIYFQGNSAPDKSGLPSDRFSAERTGGSVSTLTIQRTQQEDSAVYLCASSLGVGTGDGQPQHFGDGTRLSIL.

This clone was seen a handful of times. This chain links TRBV7-2 with TRBJ2-1; a possible D gene is TRBD2 (6 bases). The CDR3 runs 14 residues. The V end was cut by 0 bases, the J end by 9 bases, with 12 bases between. In germline, CDR1 is SGHTA, CDR2 FQGNSA. The CDR3 protein is CASSLAGTVGEQFF. DNA of the CDR3: TGTGCCAGCAGCTTAGCCGGGACTGTGGGTGAGCAGTTCTTC.

The chain joins TRBV20-1 to TRBJ2-1; perhaps TRBD2 as D (5 bases). The CDR3 is made up of 10 amino acids. Germline CDR1 is DFQATT and CDR2 is SNEGSKA (reference sequence). Trimming left V 6 bases short and J 12 bases short, with 12 bases between. The CDR3 reads CSAPVAGQFF. CDR3 nucleotide sequence: TGCAGTGCCCCTGTCGCGGGGCAGTTCTTC.

This clone was picked up a small number of times. V is TRBV4-2 and J is TRBJ2-5; 9 nucleotides match TRBD2. This CDR3 has 18 amino acids. V lost 1 base and J lost 5; bases outside the gene matches: 14. In germline, CDR1 is LGHNA, CDR2 YNFKEQ. As DNA, the CDR3 is TGTGCCAGCAGCCAAGGCGGGGGCGGGGGGGCTCTTGCGGAGACCCAGTACTTC. Translated, it gives CASSQGGGGGALAETQYF.

The chain couples TRBV6-6 to TRBJ2-3, with TRBD1 matching over 8 bases. With V trimmed by 2 bases and J by 0 bases, 4 bases remained unmatched. CDR1 is MNHNY, CDR2 SVGAGI, per germline (reference sequence). The length of the CDR3 is 16 residues. Written as DNA, the CDR3 is TGTGCCAGCAGTTACGGGACAGGCCCGAGCACAGATACGCAGTATTTT. Protein product: CASSYGTGPSTDTQYF.